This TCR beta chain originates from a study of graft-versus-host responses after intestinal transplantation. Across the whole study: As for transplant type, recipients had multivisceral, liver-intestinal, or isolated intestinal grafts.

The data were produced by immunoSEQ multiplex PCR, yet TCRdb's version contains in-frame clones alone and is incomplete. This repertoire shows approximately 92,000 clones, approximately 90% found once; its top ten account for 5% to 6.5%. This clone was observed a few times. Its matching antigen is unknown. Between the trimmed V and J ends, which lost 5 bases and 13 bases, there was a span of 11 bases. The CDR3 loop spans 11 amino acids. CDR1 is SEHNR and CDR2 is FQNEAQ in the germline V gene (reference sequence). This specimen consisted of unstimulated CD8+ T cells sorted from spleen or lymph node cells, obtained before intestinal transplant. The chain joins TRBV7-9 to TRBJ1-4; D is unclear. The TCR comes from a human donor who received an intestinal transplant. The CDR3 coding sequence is TGTGCCAGCAGCCGGACCCTCGGACTGTTTTTT. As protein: CASSRTLGLFF.